A selection of T cell receptor beta chains follows, all from one sample in a study of T cell changes during pregnancy in multiple sclerosis. Using immunoSEQ multiplex PCR, the repertoire was profiled, and TCRdb retains in-frame clones only, with some absent. In the table there are around 110,000 clones, about nine tenths of which are singletons. The sample here was peripheral blood, taken after pregnancy. The receptors here all came from a female donor with multiple sclerosis, enrolled in a pregnancy study. CDR3s include the opening cysteine and the closing phenylalanine or tryptophan. The D gene is left open where the match is weak. Clone size is not always given. Where it is, it says once, few, many or a class for expanded clones.

D gene: NA; clone size: NA; J gene: TRBJ2-5; V gene: TRBV7-7; CDR3 protein: CASSRIQGSQETQYF; CDR3 DNA: TGTGCCAGCAGTCGTATTCAGGGGAGTCAAGAGACCCAGTACTTC
D gene: NA; clone size: NA; J gene: TRBJ2-5; V gene: TRBV7-2; CDR3 protein: CASSLVYQETQYF; CDR3 DNA: TGTGCCAGCAGCTTAGTCTACCAAGAGACCCAGTACTTC
D gene: NA; clone size: NA; J gene: TRBJ2-5; V gene: TRBV28; CDR3 protein: CASSFNWQGLETQYF; CDR3 DNA: TGTGCCAGCAGTTTCAACTGGCAGGGTCTCGAGACCCAGTACTTC
D gene: NA; clone size: NA; J gene: TRBJ1-2; V gene: TRBV20-1; CDR3 protein: CSAPRQYGYTF; CDR3 DNA: TGCAGTGCTCCTAGACAGTATGGCTACACCTTC
D gene: TRBD1; clone size: NA; J gene: TRBJ1-4; V gene: TRBV10-3; CDR3 protein: CAIKDRGGEKLFF; CDR3 DNA: TGTGCCATCAAGGACAGGGGAGGAGAAAAACTGTTTTTT
D gene: TRBD1; clone size: NA; J gene: TRBJ2-2; V gene: TRBV18; CDR3 protein: CASSPLGTGGHTGELFF; CDR3 DNA: TGTGCCAGCTCACCCCTTGGGACAGGGGGACACACCGGGGAGCTGTTTTTT
D gene: TRBD2; clone size: NA; J gene: TRBJ2-1; V gene: TRBV5-1; CDR3 protein: CASSLVRERYNEQFF; CDR3 DNA: TGCGCCAGCAGCTTGGTGCGGGAGCGCTACAATGAGCAGTTCTTC
D gene: TRBD2; clone size: NA; J gene: TRBJ2-5; V gene: TRBV2; CDR3 protein: CASTSAARGGRETQYF; CDR3 DNA: TGTGCCAGCACCTCCGCTGCGCGGGGGGGCAGGGAGACCCAGTACTTC
D gene: TRBD2; clone size: NA; J gene: TRBJ2-2; V gene: TRBV5-1; CDR3 protein: CASSLSLAGGKTGELFF; CDR3 DNA: TGCGCCAGCAGCTTGTCCCTAGCGGGAGGGAAAACCGGGGAGCTGTTTTTT
D gene: TRBD1; clone size: NA; J gene: TRBJ2-3; V gene: TRBV19; CDR3 protein: CAAGDRRTDTQYF; CDR3 DNA: TGTGCCGCCGGGGACAGGCGCACGGATACGCAGTATTTT
D gene: NA; clone size: NA; J gene: TRBJ1-3; V gene: TRBV9; CDR3 protein: CASSPSGGALNTIYF; CDR3 DNA: TGTGCCAGCAGCCCTAGCGGGGGGGCACTAAACACCATATATTTT
D gene: NA; clone size: NA; J gene: TRBJ2-7; V gene: TRBV6-4; CDR3 protein: CASSGQPKSYEQYF; CDR3 DNA: TGTGCCAGCAGCGGACAGCCAAAGTCCTACGAGCAGTACTTC
D gene: NA; clone size: NA; J gene: TRBJ2-1; V gene: TRBV6-5; CDR3 protein: CASSTDTSRQFF; CDR3 DNA: TGTGCCAGCAGTACGGACACCTCGAGGCAGTTCTTC
D gene: TRBD2; clone size: NA; J gene: TRBJ2-2; V gene: TRBV19; CDR3 protein: CASSTRLAGGTGELFF; CDR3 DNA: TGTGCCAGTAGTACACGACTAGCGGGGGGAACCGGGGAGCTGTTTTTT
D gene: TRBD2; clone size: once; J gene: TRBJ2-7; V gene: TRBV11-3; CDR3 protein: CASSLGGLASHEQYF; CDR3 DNA: TGTGCCAGCAGCTTAGGGGGACTAGCCAGCCACGAGCAGTACTTC
D gene: TRBD2; clone size: NA; J gene: TRBJ2-7; V gene: TRBV5-1; CDR3 protein: CASSLPLAGVLSYEQYF; CDR3 DNA: TGCGCCAGCAGCCTCCCCCTAGCGGGAGTCCTCTCCTACGAGCAGTACTTC
D gene: NA; clone size: NA; J gene: TRBJ2-7; V gene: TRBV6-1; CDR3 protein: CASSLSGGQSYEQYF; CDR3 DNA: TGTGCCAGCAGTCTTAGCGGAGGTCAAAGCTACGAGCAGTACTTC
D gene: NA; clone size: NA; J gene: TRBJ2-3; V gene: TRBV5-4; CDR3 protein: CASSLDRSDTQYF; CDR3 DNA: TGTGCCAGCAGCTTGGACAGATCAGATACGCAGTATTTT
D gene: TRBD2; clone size: NA; J gene: TRBJ2-3; V gene: TRBV2; CDR3 protein: CASSELTSGLDTQYF; CDR3 DNA: TGTGCCAGCAGTGAATTGACTAGCGGGCTGGATACGCAGTATTTT
D gene: NA; clone size: once; J gene: TRBJ1-1; V gene: TRBV30; CDR3 protein: CAWSVDKNTEAFF; CDR3 DNA: TGTGCCTGGAGTGTAGACAAGAACACTGAAGCTTTCTTT
D gene: TRBD1; clone size: NA; J gene: TRBJ1-1; V gene: TRBV5-1; CDR3 protein: CASSLLTGGNTEAFF; CDR3 DNA: TGCGCCAGCAGCTTACTGACAGGGGGGAACACTGAAGCTTTCTTT
D gene: TRBD1; clone size: NA; J gene: TRBJ1-6; V gene: TRBV2; CDR3 protein: CASSEETIRDRHSPLHF; CDR3 DNA: TGTGCCAGCAGTGAAGAAACTATCCGGGACAGGCATTCACCCCTCCACTTT
D gene: TRBD1; clone size: NA; J gene: TRBJ1-5; V gene: TRBV19; CDR3 protein: CATRTGFSNQPQHF; CDR3 DNA: TGTGCCACCCGGACAGGCTTTAGCAATCAGCCCCAGCATTTT
D gene: TRBD1; clone size: NA; J gene: TRBJ1-5; V gene: TRBV4-2; CDR3 protein: CASSQGLDRVRNQPQHF; CDR3 DNA: TGTGCCAGCAGCCAGGGCCTGGACAGGGTCCGGAATCAGCCCCAGCATTTT
D gene: NA; clone size: NA; J gene: TRBJ2-6; V gene: TRBV19; CDR3 protein: CAGSIGTGTGANVLTF; CDR3 DNA: TGTGCCGGTAGTATAGGCACAGGGACTGGGGCCAACGTCCTGACTTTC
D gene: TRBD2; clone size: NA; J gene: TRBJ2-1; V gene: TRBV9; CDR3 protein: CASSVESRIAGENEQFF; CDR3 DNA: TGTGCCAGCAGCGTAGAGAGTCGGATAGCGGGGGAGAATGAGCAGTTCTTC
D gene: TRBD2; clone size: once; J gene: TRBJ2-7; V gene: TRBV28; CDR3 protein: CASSFGTSGYEQYF; CDR3 DNA: TGTGCCAGCAGCTTCGGGACTAGCGGCTACGAGCAGTACTTC
D gene: TRBD1; clone size: once; J gene: TRBJ2-1; V gene: TRBV7-3; CDR3 protein: CASSFSKTGVEQFF; CDR3 DNA: TGTGCCAGCAGCTTCTCCAAGACAGGGGTTGAGCAGTTCTTC
D gene: NA; clone size: NA; J gene: TRBJ1-2; V gene: TRBV5-1; CDR3 protein: CASSLDRVTGGYTF; CDR3 DNA: TGCGCCAGCAGCTTGGACAGGGTCACAGGTGGCTACACCTTC
D gene: TRBD1; clone size: NA; J gene: TRBJ1-1; V gene: TRBV6-5; CDR3 protein: CATHRGLGTEAFF; CDR3 DNA: TGTGCCACCCACAGGGGGTTGGGCACTGAAGCTTTCTTT
D gene: TRBD2; clone size: NA; J gene: TRBJ2-3; V gene: TRBV30; CDR3 protein: CAWSPGTSGSTDTQYF; CDR3 DNA: TGTGCCTGGAGTCCCGGGACTAGCGGTAGCACAGATACGCAGTATTTT
D gene: TRBD2; clone size: NA; J gene: TRBJ2-2; V gene: TRBV7-2; CDR3 protein: CASSSRLARNTGELFF; CDR3 DNA: TGTGCCAGCAGCTCCAGACTAGCGAGGAACACCGGGGAGCTGTTTTTT
D gene: TRBD1; clone size: NA; J gene: TRBJ2-6; V gene: TRBV19; CDR3 protein: CASKPDRGSAGANVLTF; CDR3 DNA: TGTGCCAGTAAACCAGACAGGGGATCGGCTGGGGCCAACGTCCTGACTTTC
D gene: NA; clone size: NA; J gene: TRBJ1-2; V gene: TRBV5-6; CDR3 protein: CASSLRGVANYGYTF; CDR3 DNA: TGTGCCAGCAGCCTCAGGGGCGTCGCTAACTATGGCTACACCTTC
D gene: NA; clone size: NA; J gene: TRBJ1-4; V gene: TRBV7-9; CDR3 protein: CASSLNRATNEKLFF; CDR3 DNA: TGTGCCAGCAGCTTAAACCGGGCAACTAATGAAAAACTGTTTTTT
D gene: TRBD1; clone size: NA; J gene: TRBJ1-3; V gene: TRBV2; CDR3 protein: CASSPTGGSGNTIYF; CDR3 DNA: TGTGCCAGCAGCCCGACAGGGGGCAGTGGAAACACCATATATTTT
D gene: TRBD1; clone size: once; J gene: TRBJ1-4; V gene: TRBV6-5; CDR3 protein: CASRATGASNEKLFF; CDR3 DNA: TGTGCCAGCAGGGCCACAGGGGCCTCTAATGAAAAACTGTTTTTT
D gene: TRBD1; clone size: NA; J gene: TRBJ1-2; V gene: TRBV4-1; CDR3 protein: CASSQDPNRQGASGYTF; CDR3 DNA: TGCGCCAGCAGCCAAGATCCAAATCGACAGGGGGCGAGTGGCTACACCTTC
D gene: NA; clone size: NA; J gene: TRBJ2-5; V gene: TRBV7-6; CDR3 protein: CASSLDQGWVQETQYF; CDR3 DNA: TGTGCCAGCAGCTTAGACCAGGGGTGGGTCCAAGAGACCCAGTACTTC
D gene: TRBD2; clone size: NA; J gene: TRBJ2-7; V gene: TRBV2; CDR3 protein: CASTKLTSGSYEQYF; CDR3 DNA: TGTGCCAGCACAAAGTTGACTAGCGGTTCCTACGAGCAGTACTTC
D gene: NA; clone size: NA; J gene: TRBJ2-7; V gene: TRBV6-5; CDR3 protein: CASSYSSGSYEQYF; CDR3 DNA: TGTGCCAGCAGTTACTCCAGCGGATCCTACGAGCAGTACTTC